One and the same sample provided the 9 T cell receptor beta chains below, sequenced in a study of blood T cell repertoires in COVID-19. Using immunoSEQ multiplex PCR, the repertoire was profiled, and TCRdb retains in-frame clones only, with some absent. The sample has approximately 250,000 clones, around 83% seen once. The sequencing input was peripheral blood. The receptors here all came from a woman aged 50 to 65 with acute or convalescent COVID-19.

The CDR3 sequence: CATSRDLGTGSLYNEQFF. The CDR3 nucleotides are TGTGCCACGTCCCGGGACTTAGGGACCGGGTCCCTCTACAATGAGCAGTTCTTC. This chain joins TRBV19 and TRBJ2-1; a weak D match, TRBD2 (6 bases). Trimming took off 10 bases at V and 3 bases at J, with 28 bases between the two ends. Per germline, CDR1 LNHDA and CDR2 SQIVND (reference sequence). CDR3 length: 18 residues.

The rearrangement uses TRBV19 and TRBJ2-4; 8 bases are shared with TRBD1. With V trimmed by 3 bases and J by 0 bases, 13 bases remained unmatched. Looked up from germline, CDR1 is LNHDA and CDR2 is SQIVND (reference sequence). This CDR3 is built from 19 residues. The CDR3 DNA reads as TGTGCCAGTAGTATCCCGGGACAGGCCCCCTCGATAGCCAAAAACATTCAGTACTTC. Translating it yields CASSIPGQAPSIAKNIQYF.

J is TRBJ1-2 and V is TRBV15, with 10 bases identical to TRBD1. The CDR3 sequence is 17 residues long. Germline loops: CDR1 LNHNV, CDR2 YYDKDF (reference sequence). With 3 bases clipped from V and 7 bases from J, the junction kept 14 bases outside the gene matches. The CDR3 DNA reads TGTGCCACCAGCAGGGGAGCGACAGGGGGCGAGGGAGGTGGCTACACCTTC. This sequence encodes CATSRGATGGEGGGYTF.

Points on this clone: At one boundary the junction diverges from the germline segment, which might be a read error. The rearrangement links TRBV10-2 to TRBJ2-2; D call uncertain. Germline values: CDR1 WSHSY, CDR2 SAAADI. The CDR3 contains 12 residues. CDR3 sequence (DNA): TGCGCCAGTTACTCGAACCCCGGGGAGCTGTTTTTT. It translates to CASYSNPGELFF.

This chain connects TRBV7-9 to TRBJ2-5; D gene ambiguous. CDR1 is SEHNR and CDR2 is FQNEAQ in the germline V gene (reference sequence). The germline V and J ends were trimmed by 3 bases and 1 base, with 3 bases remaining between them. The CDR3 is 12 residues long. The CDR3 here is CASSFGQETQYF. The CDR3 coding sequence is TGTGCCAGCAGCTTCGGCCAAGAGACCCAGTACTTC.

On this clone itself: One end of the junction fails to match germline, which may point to a read error. The J gene is TRBJ1-5, the V gene TRBV16, with TRBD1 matching over 7 bases. This CDR3 is 15 amino acids long. The germline V gene encodes CDR1 KGHSY and CDR2 FQNENV. CDR3 nucleotides: TGTGCCAGCAGACAATCTCCAGGGGGTGTTCAGCCCCAGCATTTT. Translating it yields CASRQSPGGVQPQHF.

The genes are TRBV21-1 and TRBJ2-4; the listed D gene, TRBD2, was not tested against the DNA. TRBV21-1 represents a pseudogene. The CDR3 covers 15 residues. The CDR3 spells CASSRTGEAKNIQYF. The CDR3 nucleotides are TGTGCCAGCAGCAGGACCGGGGAAGCCAAAAACATTCAGTACTTC.

The chain is built from TRBV10-3 and TRBJ1-1; 8 bases match TRBD1. Germline V CDR1 and CDR2: ENHRY, SYGVKD. The CDR3 contains 15 residues. Trimming cost V 5 bases and J 2 bases; bases outside gene matches: 7. The CDR3 DNA is TGTGCCATCAGTACCGTGGACAGGGCTAACACTGAAGCTTTCTTT. Translating it yields CAISTVDRANTEAFF.

The chain recombines TRBV16 with TRBJ2-7; 8 bases line up with TRBD1. Germline assignment: CDR1 KGHSY and CDR2 FQNENV. CDR3 length: 15 residues. The junction had 6 bases not matched to a gene; V was cut back by 0 bases and J by 5 bases. The CDR3, as DNA: TGTGCCAGCAGCCAATCGGCAGGGGGCTGGGACGAGCAGTACTTC. It codes for CASSQSAGGWDEQYF.